Listed below are T cell receptor beta chains from one sample, sequenced in a study. A single record per CDR3 protein comes from TCRdb applying MiXCR to the RT-PCR reads. Of 550,000 to 750,000 distinct CDR3 sequences listed, approximately 15% were seen once; the top ten hold 3% to 4.5%. The specimen sequenced was memory CD4+ T cells from blood. These receptors all come from a female donor in good health, serving as a healthy control. Each CDR3 is given with its conserved first and last residue. The order of the fields is J gene, clone size, D gene, V gene, CDR3 DNA, CDR3 protein. The D gene is left open where the match is weak. Clone size is not always given. Where it is, it says once, few, many or a class for expanded clones.

j_gene: TRBJ2-3; abundance: NA; d_gene: TRBD1; v_gene: TRBV5-1; CDR3nt: TGCGCCAGCAGCTCTGGACAGGGGGCTGTCGGAACAGATACGCAGTATTTT; CDR3aa: CASSSGQGAVGTDTQYF
j_gene: TRBJ2-1; abundance: NA; d_gene: NA; v_gene: TRBV7-8; CDR3nt: TGTGCCAGCAGCGGGGGAATGAGCTCCTACAATGAGCAGTTCTTC; CDR3aa: CASSGGMSSYNEQFF
j_gene: TRBJ2-2; abundance: few; d_gene: TRBD2; v_gene: TRBV27; CDR3nt: TGTGCCAGCAGTTTATTGGCGCTAGCGGGGGGGCCGAGCACCGGGGAGCTGTTTTTT; CDR3aa: CASSLLALAGGPSTGELFF
j_gene: TRBJ2-1; abundance: few; d_gene: NA; v_gene: TRBV5-1; CDR3nt: TGCGCCAGCAGCCTACCTCGGGACGGAAACAATGAGCAGTTCTTC; CDR3aa: CASSLPRDGNNEQFF
j_gene: TRBJ2-7; abundance: NA; d_gene: NA; v_gene: TRBV20-1; CDR3nt: TGCAGTGCAAAGGCGGCCAGGGGGGTAAGCGAGCAGTACTTC; CDR3aa: CSAKAARGVSEQYF
j_gene: TRBJ2-1; abundance: many; d_gene: NA; v_gene: TRBV7-2; CDR3nt: TGTGCCAGCAGCCCAGGCATCGACAGGATCATGTTCTTC; CDR3aa: CASSPGIDRIMFF
j_gene: TRBJ1-4; abundance: NA; d_gene: NA; v_gene: TRBV3-1; CDR3nt: TGTGCCAGCAGCCAAGATCTTGGCGTTGAAAAACTGTTTTTT; CDR3aa: CASSQDLGVEKLFF
j_gene: TRBJ1-5; abundance: many; d_gene: NA; v_gene: TRBV7-2; CDR3nt: TGTGCCAGCAGCAAGGGGGGACGTCAGCCCCAGCATTTT; CDR3aa: CASSKGGRQPQHF
j_gene: TRBJ1-1; abundance: NA; d_gene: TRBD1; v_gene: TRBV15; CDR3nt: TGTGCCACCAGCAAGGACAGGGGGCGCGAAGCTTTCTTT; CDR3aa: CATSKDRGREAFF
j_gene: TRBJ1-2; abundance: NA; d_gene: TRBD1; v_gene: TRBV24-1; CDR3nt: TGTGCCACCATGGACAGGGAATATGGCTACACCTTC; CDR3aa: CATMDREYGYTF
j_gene: TRBJ1-5; abundance: NA; d_gene: TRBD1; v_gene: TRBV28; CDR3nt: TGTGCCAGCAGTAGGGGACAGGGTCTGCAGCCCCAGCATTTT; CDR3aa: CASSRGQGLQPQHF
j_gene: TRBJ2-3; abundance: NA; d_gene: NA; v_gene: TRBV20-1; CDR3nt: TGCAGTGCTGCCCTAGTTGAGATACGCACAGATACGCAGTATTTT; CDR3aa: CSAALVEIRTDTQYF
j_gene: TRBJ1-1; abundance: NA; d_gene: TRBD1; v_gene: TRBV7-8; CDR3nt: TGTGCCAGTTTCAGGGGGCACGCTGAAGCTTTCTTT; CDR3aa: CASFRGHAEAFF
j_gene: TRBJ1-3; abundance: few; d_gene: NA; v_gene: TRBV10-3; CDR3nt: TGTGCCATATGGGACATCGGGAACACCATATATTTT; CDR3aa: CAIWDIGNTIYF
j_gene: TRBJ1-1; abundance: NA; d_gene: NA; v_gene: TRBV7-9; CDR3nt: TGTGCCAGCAGCCCATCCCGTCCAGCTGAAGCTTTCTTT; CDR3aa: CASSPSRPAEAFF
j_gene: TRBJ1-2; abundance: few; d_gene: NA; v_gene: TRBV5-1; CDR3nt: TGCGCCAGCAGCTTGGTTCCAGGGAACTATGGCTACACCTTC; CDR3aa: CASSLVPGNYGYTF
j_gene: TRBJ1-6; abundance: NA; d_gene: NA; v_gene: TRBV7-3; CDR3nt: TGTGCCAGCAGCTTAAAGGGGTTTTCCTATAATTCACCCCTCCACTTT; CDR3aa: CASSLKGFSYNSPLHF
j_gene: TRBJ2-1; abundance: NA; d_gene: NA; v_gene: TRBV12-3/TRBV12-4; CDR3nt: TGTGCCAGCACCCCCGGGACATTATCCTACAATGAGCAGTTCTTC; CDR3aa: CASTPGTLSYNEQFF
j_gene: TRBJ2-7; abundance: NA; d_gene: TRBD1; v_gene: TRBV28; CDR3nt: TGTGCCAGCAGTGGGGGACAGTTCCACGAGCAGTACTTC; CDR3aa: CASSGGQFHEQYF
j_gene: TRBJ1-1; abundance: NA; d_gene: TRBD1; v_gene: TRBV7-8; CDR3nt: TGTGCCAGCAGCTTAGCCCAAACCGCGGGACAGAAAGACACTGAAGCTTTCTTT; CDR3aa: CASSLAQTAGQKDTEAFF
j_gene: TRBJ2-1; abundance: few; d_gene: TRBD2; v_gene: TRBV15; CDR3nt: TGTGCCACCAGCAGAGATTTGAGCGGGAGGGCCGGCAATGAGCAGTTCTTC; CDR3aa: CATSRDLSGRAGNEQFF
j_gene: TRBJ2-3; abundance: NA; d_gene: NA; v_gene: TRBV5-1; CDR3nt: TGCGCCAGCAGCCCGGCCGCAGGGGTATTAGTGGATACGCAGTATTTT; CDR3aa: CASSPAAGVLVDTQYF
j_gene: TRBJ2-7; abundance: many; d_gene: TRBD1; v_gene: TRBV6-6; CDR3nt: TGTGCCAGCAGTGCGGACAGGGCCAGAACCTACGAGCAGTACTTC; CDR3aa: CASSADRARTYEQYF
j_gene: TRBJ1-2; abundance: NA; d_gene: NA; v_gene: TRBV28; CDR3nt: TGTGCCAGCAGTGTTGCTCCGACAGGTTCCTATGGCTACACCTTC; CDR3aa: CASSVAPTGSYGYTF
j_gene: TRBJ1-2; abundance: NA; d_gene: NA; v_gene: TRBV11-2; CDR3nt: TGTGCCAGCAGCTTAGCGGCTACAAGTCAAGCTAACTATGGCTACACCTTC; CDR3aa: CASSLAATSQANYGYTF
j_gene: TRBJ2-5; abundance: NA; d_gene: NA; v_gene: TRBV20-1; CDR3nt: TGCAGTGCTAGAGATGCCCCGCTGCCGACCCAGTACTTC; CDR3aa: CSARDAPLPTQYF
j_gene: TRBJ2-7; abundance: NA; d_gene: NA; v_gene: TRBV7-2; CDR3nt: TGTGCCAGCAGCTTAGTCGCAGAGGGCCGCTACGAGCAGTACTTC; CDR3aa: CASSLVAEGRYEQYF
j_gene: TRBJ1-1; abundance: many; d_gene: NA; v_gene: TRBV12-3/TRBV12-4; CDR3nt: TGCGCCAGCAGCTTTGACACTGAAGCTTTCTTT; CDR3aa: CASSFDTEAFF
j_gene: TRBJ1-1; abundance: NA; d_gene: TRBD1; v_gene: TRBV20-1; CDR3nt: TGCAGTGCTAGAGATCCCCGGACAGGCGGTTGGAACACTGAAGCTTTCTTT; CDR3aa: CSARDPRTGGWNTEAFF
j_gene: TRBJ2-1; abundance: many; d_gene: NA; v_gene: TRBV6-2/TRBV6-3; CDR3nt: TGTGCCAGCAGTCCCACCCCCAATGAGCAGTTCTTC; CDR3aa: CASSPTPNEQFF
j_gene: TRBJ2-1; abundance: many; d_gene: TRBD2; v_gene: TRBV20-1; CDR3nt: TGCAGTGCTTCACTAGCGAACCACAATGAGCAGTTCTTC; CDR3aa: CSASLANHNEQFF
j_gene: TRBJ1-2; abundance: NA; d_gene: TRBD1; v_gene: TRBV10-3; CDR3nt: TGTGCCATCACCCCCGACAGGGCAAGGGTCTATGGCTACACCTTC; CDR3aa: CAITPDRARVYGYTF
j_gene: TRBJ2-5; abundance: NA; d_gene: NA; v_gene: TRBV2; CDR3nt: TGTGCCAACAAACAGGGACGTCATGAGACCCAGTACTTC; CDR3aa: CANKQGRHETQYF
j_gene: TRBJ2-1; abundance: NA; d_gene: NA; v_gene: TRBV15; CDR3nt: TGTGCCACCAGCAGGGACGGGGCCTACAATGAGCAGTTCTTC; CDR3aa: CATSRDGAYNEQFF
j_gene: TRBJ2-7; abundance: many; d_gene: NA; v_gene: TRBV20-1; CDR3nt: TGCAGTGCGCCCTCCAAGGGGGTGGGCTACGAGCAGTACTTC; CDR3aa: CSAPSKGVGYEQYF
j_gene: TRBJ2-1; abundance: NA; d_gene: TRBD1; v_gene: TRBV5-1; CDR3nt: TGCGCCAGCAGCTTGGTTGGGACAGGGCGCAGCAATGAGCAGTTCTTC; CDR3aa: CASSLVGTGRSNEQFF
j_gene: TRBJ2-1; abundance: NA; d_gene: TRBD2; v_gene: TRBV9; CDR3nt: TGTGCCAGCAGCGAAAGACTAGCGGGAGGGGGATACAATGAGCAGTTCTTC; CDR3aa: CASSERLAGGGYNEQFF
j_gene: TRBJ1-1; abundance: many; d_gene: NA; v_gene: TRBV4-3; CDR3nt: TGCGCCAGCAGCCAAGGATCCGAACACGGCACTGAAGCTTTCTTT; CDR3aa: CASSQGSEHGTEAFF
j_gene: TRBJ1-5; abundance: many; d_gene: NA; v_gene: TRBV5-1; CDR3nt: TGCGCCAGCAGCTTTGGGGAGTGGAATCAGCCCCAGCATTTT; CDR3aa: CASSFGEWNQPQHF
j_gene: TRBJ1-2; abundance: few; d_gene: NA; v_gene: TRBV14; CDR3nt: TGTGCCAGCAGCCAAGTCCGGAACTATGGCTACACCTTC; CDR3aa: CASSQVRNYGYTF
j_gene: TRBJ2-3; abundance: NA; d_gene: TRBD2; v_gene: TRBV6-2/TRBV6-3; CDR3nt: TGTGCCAGCAGTACCGGACTAGTCGAGACAGATACGCAGTATTTT; CDR3aa: CASSTGLVETDTQYF
j_gene: TRBJ2-7; abundance: few; d_gene: TRBD1; v_gene: TRBV3-1; CDR3nt: TGTGCCAGCAGCCCGCTGGACAGGGGGGTCAACGAGCAGTACTTC; CDR3aa: CASSPLDRGVNEQYF
j_gene: TRBJ1-2; abundance: few; d_gene: NA; v_gene: TRBV28; CDR3nt: TGTGCCAGCAGTCGTTGGGGGCAACCAGGGATCGTCTCCTATGGCTACACCTTC; CDR3aa: CASSRWGQPGIVSYGYTF